What follows are 10 T cell receptor beta chains derived from one specimen sequenced in a study of CD8 T cells in Susac syndrome. Reverse transcription of roughly 0.5 to 1 ug RNA used random hexamers. MiXCR, run by TCRdb on the immunoSEQ multiplex PCR reads, gives a single entry per CDR3 protein. The profile shows about 150,000 distinct CDR3 sequences, about 94% of them singletons. Sequencing was done on a sample of CD4+ T cells from PBMCs. These receptors came from a human donor with Susac syndrome.

The chain carries TRBV27 and TRBJ2-7; no clear D. The CDR3 runs to 12 residues. V lost 6 bases and J 12 bases, leaving 18 bases between the germline ends. CDR1 is MNHEY, CDR2 SMNVEV, per germline (reference sequence). DNA for the CDR3: TGTGCCAGCAGGACTGACTCTGGGGTGCCGTACTTC. This gives the protein CASRTDSGVPYF.

The chain joins TRBV20-1 to TRBJ1-3; the match to TRBD1 covers 8 bases. Germline trimming cut 6 bases from V and 0 bases from J; bases unmatched to any gene: 4. This CDR3 has 14 amino acids. Germline CDR1 DFQATT, CDR2 SNEGSKA (reference sequence). The CDR3 loop is CSASDRGSGNTIYF. CDR3 DNA sequence: TGCAGTGCATCAGACAGGGGCTCTGGAAACACCATATATTTT.

This chain uses TRBV18 with TRBJ2-1; 11 bases agree with TRBD2. Trimming cost V 0 bases and J 3 bases; bases outside gene matches: 4. The germline V gene encodes CDR1 KGHSH and CDR2 LQKENI. This CDR3 has 17 amino acids. CDR3 loop: CASSPPLAGGVYNEQFF. For the CDR3, the DNA is TGTGCCAGCTCACCACCGCTAGCGGGGGGCGTCTACAATGAGCAGTTCTTC.

The CDR3, as DNA: TGTGCCAGCAGCTTCGAAAGTTACCAGCCCCAGCATTTT. Its translation is CASSFESYQPQHF. The chain combines TRBV7-9 with TRBJ1-5; D gene unclear. The CDR3 length is 13 residues. V shed 3 bases and J shed 7 bases, with 10 bases lying between them. From germline, CDR1 is SEHNR and CDR2 FQNEAQ (reference sequence).

The CDR3 loop reads CATSTAGGSYEQYF. CDR3 DNA: TGTGCCACCAGCACTGCAGGGGGATCGTACGAGCAGTACTTC. This chain joins TRBV15 and TRBJ2-7, with 7 bases fitting TRBD1. The CDR3 consists of 14 residues. V dropped 4 bases and J dropped 4; count of bases not matched to a gene: 7. CDR1 is LNHNV, CDR2 YYDKDF, per germline (reference sequence).

The chain couples TRBV20-1 to TRBJ2-7; 11 bases align to TRBD2. The CDR3 length is 15 residues. Germline CDR1 and CDR2: DFQATT and SNEGSKA (reference sequence). The trim removed 1 base at V and 6 bases at J, leaving 8 bases unmatched. The CDR3 DNA reads as TGCAGTGCTAGAGTATTGACTAGCGGGACGCTCGAGCAGTACTTC. The encoded protein is CSARVLTSGTLEQYF.

The chain has TRBV4-2 and TRBJ2-1; TRBD2 matches 12 bases. With V trimmed by 5 bases and J by 10 bases, 15 bases remained unmatched. In germline, CDR1 is LGHNA, CDR2 YNFKEQ. This CDR3 spans 17 amino acids. CDR3 DNA: TGTGCCAGCAGCGGAACCCCGCAGCTAGCGGGAGGGAGGGAGCAGTTCTTC. Protein: CASSGTPQLAGGREQFF.

This CDR3 is CASSRVPRATEAFF. In DNA, the CDR3 is TGCGCCAGCAGCCGCGTACCCAGGGCCACTGAAGCTTTCTTT. The rearrangement uses TRBV4-1 and TRBJ1-1, with D possibly matching TRBD1 (5 bases). Germline-derived CDR1 and CDR2 are MGHRA and YSYEKL. The V and J ends lost 4 bases and 4 bases respectively, with 13 bases between them. The CDR3 is 14 residues long.

The genes are TRBV20-1 and TRBJ2-7; 9 bases align to TRBD1. The junction had 2 bases not matched to a gene; V was cut back by 6 bases and J by 2 bases. There are 12 residues in the CDR3. Germline CDR1 DFQATT, CDR2 SNEGSKA (reference sequence). The CDR3 sequence is CSAGQGPYEQYF. CDR3 in DNA: TGCAGTGCGGGACAGGGCCCCTACGAGCAGTACTTC.

The rearrangement uses TRBV12-3 or TRBV12-4 and TRBJ2-1; a weak D match, TRBD2 (6 bases). The CDR3 totals 12 residues. Trimming left V 6 bases short and J 9 bases short, with 12 bases between. Here the CDR3 reads CASRGPEGEQFF. In nucleotides, the CDR3 is TGTGCCAGCAGGGGACCGGAGGGTGAGCAGTTCTTC.